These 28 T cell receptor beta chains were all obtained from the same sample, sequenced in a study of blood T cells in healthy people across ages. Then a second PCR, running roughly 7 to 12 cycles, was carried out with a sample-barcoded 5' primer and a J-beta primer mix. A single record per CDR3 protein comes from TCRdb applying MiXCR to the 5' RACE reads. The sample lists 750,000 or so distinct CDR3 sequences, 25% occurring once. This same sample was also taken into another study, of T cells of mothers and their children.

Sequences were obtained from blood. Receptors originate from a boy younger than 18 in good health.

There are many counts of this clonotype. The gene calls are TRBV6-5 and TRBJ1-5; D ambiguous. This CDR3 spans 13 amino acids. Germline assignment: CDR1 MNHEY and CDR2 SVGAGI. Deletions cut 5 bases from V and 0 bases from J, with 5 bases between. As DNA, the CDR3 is TGTGCCAGCAGTCCGTATAGCAATCAGCCCCAGCATTTT. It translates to CASSPYSNQPQHF.

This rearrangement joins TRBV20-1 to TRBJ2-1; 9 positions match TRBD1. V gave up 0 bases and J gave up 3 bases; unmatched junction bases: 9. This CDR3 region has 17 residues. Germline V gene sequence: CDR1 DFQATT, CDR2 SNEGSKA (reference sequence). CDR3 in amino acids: CSARDPLPGQGYNEQFF. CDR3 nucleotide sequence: TGCAGTGCTAGAGACCCATTGCCGGGACAGGGCTACAATGAGCAGTTCTTC.

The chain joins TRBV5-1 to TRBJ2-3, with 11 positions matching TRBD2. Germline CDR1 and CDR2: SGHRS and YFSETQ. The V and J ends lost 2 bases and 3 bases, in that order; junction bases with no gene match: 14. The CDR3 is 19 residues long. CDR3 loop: CASSFLLFLAGGQTDTQYF. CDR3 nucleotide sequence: TGCGCCAGCAGCTTCCTGTTATTTCTAGCGGGAGGTCAGACAGATACGCAGTATTTT.

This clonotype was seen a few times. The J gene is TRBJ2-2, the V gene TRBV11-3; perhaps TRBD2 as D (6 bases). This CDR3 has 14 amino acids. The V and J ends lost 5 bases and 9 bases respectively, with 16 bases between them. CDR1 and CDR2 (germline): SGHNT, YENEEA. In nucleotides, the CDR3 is TGTGCCAGCAGCGGGAGGACTACCCACCGGGAGCTGTTTTTT. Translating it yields CASSGRTTHRELFF.

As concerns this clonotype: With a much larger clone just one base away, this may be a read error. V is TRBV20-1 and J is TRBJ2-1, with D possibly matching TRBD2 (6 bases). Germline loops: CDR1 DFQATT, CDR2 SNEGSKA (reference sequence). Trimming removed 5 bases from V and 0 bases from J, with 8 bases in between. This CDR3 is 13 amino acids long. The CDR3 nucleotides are TGCAGTGCTCACGGGAGCTCCTACAATGAGCAGTTCTTC. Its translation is CSAHGSSYNEQFF.

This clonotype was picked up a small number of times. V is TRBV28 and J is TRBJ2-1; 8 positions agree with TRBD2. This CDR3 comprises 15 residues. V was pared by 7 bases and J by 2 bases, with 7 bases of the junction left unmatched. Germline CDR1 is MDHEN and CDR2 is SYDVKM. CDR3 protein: CASKVERGTYNEQFF. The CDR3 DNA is TGTGCCAGCAAGGTCGAGCGGGGGACCTACAATGAGCAGTTCTTC.

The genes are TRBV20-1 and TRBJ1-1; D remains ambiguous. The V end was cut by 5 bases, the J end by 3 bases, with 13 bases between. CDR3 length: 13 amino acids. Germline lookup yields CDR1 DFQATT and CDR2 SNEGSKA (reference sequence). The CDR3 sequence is CSAAANEYTEAFF. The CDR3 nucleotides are TGCAGTGCTGCCGCAAACGAGTACACTGAAGCTTTCTTT.

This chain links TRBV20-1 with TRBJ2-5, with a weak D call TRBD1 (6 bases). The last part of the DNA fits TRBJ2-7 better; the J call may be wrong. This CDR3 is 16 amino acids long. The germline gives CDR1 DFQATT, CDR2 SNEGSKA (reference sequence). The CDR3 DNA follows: TGCAGTGCTAGGGCTGAGACTACAGGGTCCGGCTACGAGCAGTACTTC. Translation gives CSARAETTGSGYEQYF.

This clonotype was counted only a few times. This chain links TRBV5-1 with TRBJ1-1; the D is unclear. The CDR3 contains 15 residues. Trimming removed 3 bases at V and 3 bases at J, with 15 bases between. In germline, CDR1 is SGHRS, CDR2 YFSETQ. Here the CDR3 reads CASSSPTREHTEAFF. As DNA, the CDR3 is TGCGCCAGCAGCTCACCGACGAGAGAACACACTGAAGCTTTCTTT.

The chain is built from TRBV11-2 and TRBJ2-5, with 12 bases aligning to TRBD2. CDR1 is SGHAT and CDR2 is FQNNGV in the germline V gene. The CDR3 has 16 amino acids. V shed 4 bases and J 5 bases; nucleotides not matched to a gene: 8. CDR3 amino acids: CASSSRLAGVGETQYF. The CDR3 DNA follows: TGTGCCAGCAGCTCCAGACTAGCGGGAGTGGGGGAGACCCAGTACTTC.

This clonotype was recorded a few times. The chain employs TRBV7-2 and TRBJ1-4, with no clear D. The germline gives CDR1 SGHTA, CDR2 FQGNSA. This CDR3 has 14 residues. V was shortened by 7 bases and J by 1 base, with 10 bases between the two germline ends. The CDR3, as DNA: TGTGCCAGCACCGCCGAAGGAACTAATGAAAAACTGTTTTTT. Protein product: CASTAEGTNEKLFF.

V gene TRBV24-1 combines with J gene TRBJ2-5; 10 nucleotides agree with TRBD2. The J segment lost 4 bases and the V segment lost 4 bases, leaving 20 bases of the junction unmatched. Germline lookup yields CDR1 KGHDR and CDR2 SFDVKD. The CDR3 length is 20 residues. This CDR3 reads CATSDQDHPGLAGVSETQYF. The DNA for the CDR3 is TGTGCCACCAGTGACCAAGACCACCCTGGGCTAGCGGGGGTATCAGAGACCCAGTACTTC.

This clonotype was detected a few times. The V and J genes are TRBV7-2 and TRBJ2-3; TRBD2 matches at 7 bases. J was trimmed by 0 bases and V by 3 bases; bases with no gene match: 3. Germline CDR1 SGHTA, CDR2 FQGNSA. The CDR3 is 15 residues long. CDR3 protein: CASSFGGSSTDTQYF. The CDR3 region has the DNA TGTGCCAGCAGCTTCGGCGGGAGTAGCACAGATACGCAGTATTTT.

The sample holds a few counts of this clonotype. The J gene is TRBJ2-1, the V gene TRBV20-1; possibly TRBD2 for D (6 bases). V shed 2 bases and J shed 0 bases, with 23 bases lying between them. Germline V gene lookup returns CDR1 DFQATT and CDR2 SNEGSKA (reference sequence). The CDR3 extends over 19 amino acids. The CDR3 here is CSARFGGVIMGSSYNEQFF. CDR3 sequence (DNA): TGCAGTGCTAGATTTGGAGGGGTTATAATGGGGAGCTCCTACAATGAGCAGTTCTTC.

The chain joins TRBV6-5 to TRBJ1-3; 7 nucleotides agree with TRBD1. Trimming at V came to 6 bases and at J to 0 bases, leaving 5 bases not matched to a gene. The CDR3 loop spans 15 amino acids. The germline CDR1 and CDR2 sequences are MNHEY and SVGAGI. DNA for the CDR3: TGTGCCAGCAGCTGGGACAGCTTCTCTGGAAACACCATATATTTT. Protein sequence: CASSWDSFSGNTIYF.

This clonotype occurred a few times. The CDR3 region is CASSQELAFSYEQYF. In DNA form, the CDR3 reads TGCGCCAGCAGCCAAGAACTAGCGTTCTCCTACGAGCAGTACTTC. The chain links TRBV4-1 to TRBJ2-7, with 7 bases identical to TRBD2. The CDR3 consists of 15 residues. Germline CDR1 reads MGHRA; CDR2 reads YSYEKL. With V trimmed by 0 bases and J by 0 bases, 2 bases remained unmatched.

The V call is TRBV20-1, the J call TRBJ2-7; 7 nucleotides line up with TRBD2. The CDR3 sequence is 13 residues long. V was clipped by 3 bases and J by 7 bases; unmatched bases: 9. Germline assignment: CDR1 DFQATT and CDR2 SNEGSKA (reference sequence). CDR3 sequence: CSARGGVRGEQYF. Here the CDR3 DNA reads TGCAGTGCTAGGGGAGGGGTCAGAGGTGAGCAGTACTTC.

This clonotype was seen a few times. The DNA for the CDR3 is TGCGCCAGCAGCCAAGATGACCCTAGCGGGGGGTACGAGCAGTACTTC. Amino acid sequence: CASSQDDPSGGYEQYF. This chain uses TRBV4-1 with TRBJ2-7; 11 bases match TRBD2. The CDR3 is 16 amino acids. Losses at the gene ends were 0 bases for V and 4 bases for J; bases not matched to a gene: 5. Germline CDR1 and CDR2: MGHRA and YSYEKL.

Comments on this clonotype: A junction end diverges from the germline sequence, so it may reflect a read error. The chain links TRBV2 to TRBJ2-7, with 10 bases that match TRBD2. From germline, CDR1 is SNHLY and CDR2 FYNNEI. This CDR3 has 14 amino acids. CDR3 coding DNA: TGTGCCAGCAGTGAATCTAGCGGGAGCTACGGGCAGTACTTC. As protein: CASSESSGSYGQYF.

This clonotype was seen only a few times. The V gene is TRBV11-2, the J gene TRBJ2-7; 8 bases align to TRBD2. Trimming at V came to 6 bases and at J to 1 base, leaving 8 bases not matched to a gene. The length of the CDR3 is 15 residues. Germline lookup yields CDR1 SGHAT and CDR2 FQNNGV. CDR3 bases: TGTGCCAGCAGTGCTCGGGGACTAGGATCCTACGAGCAGTACTTC. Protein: CASSARGLGSYEQYF.

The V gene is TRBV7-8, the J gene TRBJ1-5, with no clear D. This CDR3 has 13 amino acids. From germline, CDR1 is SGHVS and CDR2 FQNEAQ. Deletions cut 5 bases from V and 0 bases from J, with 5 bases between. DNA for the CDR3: TGTGCCAGCAGCGACGATAGCAATCAGCCCCAGCATTTT. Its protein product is CASSDDSNQPQHF.

In DNA, the CDR3 is TGTGCCAGCAGCAGTCCTTCTAGCGGGGAGAGCTCCTACGAGCAGTACTTC. It specifies CASSSPSSGESSYEQYF. The chain joins TRBV9 to TRBJ2-7, with 9 bases aligning to TRBD2. CDR1 and CDR2 from the germline V gene are SGDLS and YYNGEE. The V segment lost 4 bases and the J segment 0 bases; nucleotides outside the gene matches: 11. The CDR3 sequence is 17 residues long. The variable domain in full, completed from reference TRBV9 and TRBJ2-7, reads DSGVTQTPKHLITATGQRVTLRCSPRSGDLSVYWYQQSLDQGLQFLIQYYNGEERAKGNILERFSAQQFPDLHSELNLSSLELGDSALYFCASSSPSSGESSYEQYFGPGTRLTVT.

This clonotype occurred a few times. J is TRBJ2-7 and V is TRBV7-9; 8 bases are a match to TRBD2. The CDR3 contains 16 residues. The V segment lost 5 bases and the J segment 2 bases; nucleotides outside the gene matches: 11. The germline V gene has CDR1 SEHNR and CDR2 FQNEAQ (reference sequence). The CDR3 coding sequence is TGTGCCAGCAGCCCCCGTAGTAGCGGGGCCGCCTACGAGCAGTACTTC. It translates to CASSPRSSGAAYEQYF.

The CDR3, as DNA: TGTGCCAGCAGTCAGCCTTCTAGCGGGAGTTACAATGAGCAGTTCTTC. Protein sequence: CASSQPSSGSYNEQFF. This rearrangement joins TRBV28 to TRBJ2-1, with 10 bases lining up with TRBD2. The CDR3 is 16 amino acids. The V and J ends lost 5 bases and 4 bases, in that order; junction bases with no gene match: 8. CDR1 and CDR2 from the germline V gene are MDHEN and SYDVKM.

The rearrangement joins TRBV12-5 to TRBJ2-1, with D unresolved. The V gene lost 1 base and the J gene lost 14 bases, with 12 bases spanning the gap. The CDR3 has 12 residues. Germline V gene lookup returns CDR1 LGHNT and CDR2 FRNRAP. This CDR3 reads CASGLEGMVEFF. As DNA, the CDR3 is TGTGCTAGTGGTTTGGAGGGTATGGTGGAGTTCTTC.

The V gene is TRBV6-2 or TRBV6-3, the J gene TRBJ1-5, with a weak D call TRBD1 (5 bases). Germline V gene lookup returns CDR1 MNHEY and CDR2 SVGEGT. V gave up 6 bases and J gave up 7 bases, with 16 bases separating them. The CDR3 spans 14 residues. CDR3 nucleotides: TGTGCCAGCAGCCCCCTCGGCAGGGAACAGCCCCAGCATTTT. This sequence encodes CASSPLGREQPQHF.

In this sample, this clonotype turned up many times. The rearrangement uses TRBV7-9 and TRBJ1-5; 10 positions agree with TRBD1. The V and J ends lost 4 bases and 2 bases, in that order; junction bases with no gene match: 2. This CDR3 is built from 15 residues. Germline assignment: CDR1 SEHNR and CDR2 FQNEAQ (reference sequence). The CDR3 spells CASSSGTGGNQPQHF. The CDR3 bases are TGTGCCAGCAGCTCCGGGACAGGGGGCAATCAGCCCCAGCATTTT.

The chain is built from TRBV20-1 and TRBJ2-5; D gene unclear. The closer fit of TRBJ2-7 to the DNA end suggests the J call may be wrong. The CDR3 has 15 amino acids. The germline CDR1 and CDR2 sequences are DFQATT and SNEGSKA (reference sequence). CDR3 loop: CSATTRALTTYEQYF. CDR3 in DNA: TGCAGTGCTACGACCCGTGCGCTTACTACCTACGAGCAGTACTTC.